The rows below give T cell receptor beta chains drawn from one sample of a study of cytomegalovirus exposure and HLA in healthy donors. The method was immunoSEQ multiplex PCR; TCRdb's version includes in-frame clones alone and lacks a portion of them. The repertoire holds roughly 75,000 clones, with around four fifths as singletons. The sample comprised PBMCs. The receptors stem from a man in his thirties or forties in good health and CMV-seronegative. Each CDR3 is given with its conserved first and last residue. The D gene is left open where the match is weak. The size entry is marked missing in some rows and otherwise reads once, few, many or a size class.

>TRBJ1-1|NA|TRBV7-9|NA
CASSLGHNTEAFF
TGTGCCAGCAGCCTGGGACATAACACTGAAGCTTTCTTT
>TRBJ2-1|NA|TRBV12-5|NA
CASGPPAGGAYNEQFF
TGTGCTAGTGGTCCCCCGGCTGGCGGAGCCTACAATGAGCAGTTCTTC
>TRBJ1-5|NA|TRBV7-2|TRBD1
CASQWTGPGGNQPQHF
TGTGCCAGCCAATGGACAGGGCCGGGGGGCAATCAGCCCCAGCATTTT
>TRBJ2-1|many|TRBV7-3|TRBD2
CASSLIGLAGGEQFF
TGTGCCAGCAGCTTAATTGGACTAGCGGGGGGTGAGCAGTTCTTC
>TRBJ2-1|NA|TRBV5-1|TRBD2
CASSLALSGGPQSYNEQFF
TGCGCCAGCAGCTTGGCCCTTAGCGGGGGCCCCCAATCCTACAATGAGCAGTTCTTC
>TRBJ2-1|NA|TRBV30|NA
CAWSSVAAGRSYNEQFF
TGTGCCTGGAGTTCAGTAGCGGCGGGGCGCTCCTACAATGAGCAGTTCTTC
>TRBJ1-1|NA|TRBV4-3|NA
CASSQDPTGRAFF
TGCGCCAGCAGCCAAGATCCTACAGGGCGAGCTTTCTTT
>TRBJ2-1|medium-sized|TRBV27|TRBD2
CASSSPTGTSGNLYNEQFF
TGTGCCAGCAGTTCGCCCACCGGGACTAGCGGGAATCTGTACAATGAGCAGTTCTTC
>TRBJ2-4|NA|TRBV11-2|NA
CASSTTKIGKNIQYF
TGTGCCAGCAGCACGACTAAGATTGGCAAAAACATTCAGTACTTC
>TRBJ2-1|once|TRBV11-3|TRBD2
CASRLLAGGSNEQFF
TGTGCCAGCAGACTACTAGCGGGAGGGTCCAATGAGCAGTTCTTC
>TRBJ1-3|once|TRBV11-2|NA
CASSPQGSSGNTIYF
TGTGCCAGCAGCCCCCAGGGGTCCTCTGGAAACACCATATATTTT
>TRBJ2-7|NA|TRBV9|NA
CASSVGPGGQYEQYF
TGTGCCAGCAGCGTAGGCCCGGGGGGCCAATACGAGCAGTACTTC
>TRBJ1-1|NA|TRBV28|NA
CASSSFQGSTFF
TGTGCCAGCAGTTCCTTTCAGGGTAGTACTTTCTTT
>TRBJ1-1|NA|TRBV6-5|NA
CASSWGLGNTEAFF
TGTGCCAGCAGTTGGGGGCTGGGGAACACTGAAGCTTTCTTT
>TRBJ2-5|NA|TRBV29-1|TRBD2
CSVGTSGRGETQYF
TGCAGCGTTGGGACTAGCGGGAGAGGAGAGACCCAGTACTTC
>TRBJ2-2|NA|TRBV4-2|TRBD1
CASSQDRGTNTGELFF
TGTGCCAGCAGCCAAGACAGGGGGACGAACACCGGGGAGCTGTTTTTT
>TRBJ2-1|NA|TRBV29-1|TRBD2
CSVQGTGGGADEQFF
TGCAGCGTTCAGGGTACGGGCGGGGGGGCCGATGAGCAGTTCTTC
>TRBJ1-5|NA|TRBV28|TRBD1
CASSWARGEVQPQHF
TGTGCCAGCAGTTGGGCCAGGGGGGAGGTTCAGCCCCAGCATTTT
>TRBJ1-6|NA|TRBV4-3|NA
CASSQDFINSPLHF
TGCGCCAGCAGCCAAGATTTCATTAATTCACCCCTCCACTTT
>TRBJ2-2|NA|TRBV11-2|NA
CASSLRLAPGELFF
TGTGCCAGCAGCTTAAGGCTAGCGCCCGGGGAGCTGTTTTTT
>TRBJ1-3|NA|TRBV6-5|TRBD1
CASSPQGLSGNTIYF
TGTGCCAGCAGCCCACAGGGGTTATCCGGAAACACCATATATTTT
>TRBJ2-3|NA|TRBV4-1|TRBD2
CASSQMVVGRRTDTQYF
TGCGCCAGCAGCCAAATGGTGGTCGGGAGGCGCACAGATACGCAGTATTTT
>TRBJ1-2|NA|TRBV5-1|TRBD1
CASSLFPGGYGYTF
TGCGCCAGCAGCTTGTTTCCAGGGGGTTATGGCTACACCTTC
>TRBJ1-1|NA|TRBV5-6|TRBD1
CASSPGQFYEAFF
TGTGCCAGCAGCCCGGGACAGTTTTATGAAGCTTTCTTT
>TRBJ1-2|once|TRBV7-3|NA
CASSSDGSGRGYTF
TGTGCCAGCAGCTCAGACGGGAGCGGGCGAGGCTACACCTTC
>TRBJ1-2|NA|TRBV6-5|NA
CASSYGGGGNYGYTF
TGTGCCAGCAGTTACGGCGGGGGTGGAAACTATGGCTACACCTTC
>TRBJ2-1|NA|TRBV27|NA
CASSQSGGLTKQFF
TGTGCCAGCAGCCAGTCGGGCGGACTAACTAAGCAGTTCTTC
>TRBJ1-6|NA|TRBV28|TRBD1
CAGSPGQVFSPLHF
TGTGCCGGCTCACCGGGACAGGTATTTTCACCCCTCCACTTT
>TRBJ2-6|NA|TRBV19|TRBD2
CASSPSSGAPFSGANVLTF
TGTGCCAGTAGTCCCAGTAGCGGGGCCCCCTTCTCTGGGGCCAACGTCCTGACTTTC
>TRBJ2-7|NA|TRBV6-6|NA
CASSGGQFYEQYF
TGTGCCAGCAGTGGCGGACAGTTCTACGAGCAGTACTTC
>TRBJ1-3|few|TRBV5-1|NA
CASSLAASSGRGGNTIYF
TGCGCCAGCAGCTTGGCCGCTTCCTCCGGCAGGGGAGGAAACACCATATATTTT
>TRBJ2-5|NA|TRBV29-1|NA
CSQTTFNETQYF
TGCAGCCAGACTACCTTCAACGAGACCCAGTACTTC
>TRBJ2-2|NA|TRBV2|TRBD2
CASSESGRGTGELFF
TGTGCCAGCAGTGAGAGCGGGAGGGGCACCGGGGAGCTGTTTTTT
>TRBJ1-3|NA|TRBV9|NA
CASSVAARAGNTIYF
TGTGCCAGCAGCGTAGCCGCCAGGGCCGGAAACACCATATATTTT
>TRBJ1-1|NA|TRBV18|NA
CASSPGEGTEAFF
TGTGCCAGCTCACCAGGGGAGGGGACTGAAGCTTTCTTT
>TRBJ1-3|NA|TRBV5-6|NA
CASSSLGAGNTIYF
TGTGCCAGCAGCTCGCTCGGGGCTGGAAACACCATATATTTT
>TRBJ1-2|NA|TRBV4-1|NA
CASSQAEGARVYGYTF
TGCGCCAGCAGCCAAGCGGAAGGGGCTCGGGTCTATGGCTACACCTTC
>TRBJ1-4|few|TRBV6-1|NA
CASSESNTPKLFF
TGTGCCAGCAGTGAATCGAACACCCCAAAACTGTTTTTT
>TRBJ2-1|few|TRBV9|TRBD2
CASGENSGRAPDNEQFF
TGTGCCAGCGGGGAAAATAGCGGGAGGGCCCCGGACAATGAGCAGTTCTTC
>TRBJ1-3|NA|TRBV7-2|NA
CASSATRTGNTIYF
TGTGCCAGCAGCGCGACCAGGACTGGAAACACCATATATTTT
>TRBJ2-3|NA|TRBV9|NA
CASSVWAQGTDTQYF
TGTGCCAGCAGCGTATGGGCGCAGGGTACAGATACGCAGTATTTT
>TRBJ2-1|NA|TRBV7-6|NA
CASSPESGARLVEQFF
TGTGCCAGCAGCCCCGAATCAGGGGCGCGTTTGGTTGAGCAGTTCTTC